A selection of T cell receptor beta chains follows, all from one sample in a study of vaccination effects on CD4 cells after COVID-19. These TCRs' antigens remain unknown. Measured with immunoSEQ multiplex PCR; TCRdb has only the in-frame clones, and not every one. This sample has almost 70,000 clones, with about 74% found just once. The sample in question was CD4+ T cells from PBMCs cultured with HCoV-229E spike peptides, obtained after COVID-19 vaccination. These receptors were taken from a human donor who received a COVID-19 vaccine. Each CDR3 is given with its conserved first and last residue. The D gene is left open where the match is weak. The size of a clone is reported for some rows only, either as once, few or many, or as a class for expanded clones.

CDR3aa	CDR3nt	d_gene	abundance	j_gene	v_gene
CASSDGGIQPQHF	TGTGCCAGCAGTGATGGAGGGATCCAGCCCCAGCATTTT	.	.	TRBJ1-5	TRBV2
CSVEKDNYGYTF	TGCAGCGTTGAGAAGGATAACTATGGCTACACCTTC	.	.	TRBJ1-2	TRBV29-1
CASSSIRGMETQYF	TGTGCCAGCAGCTCCATCAGGGGGATGGAGACCCAGTACTTC	TRBD1	.	TRBJ2-5	TRBV5-8
CAIRERVNIQYF	TGTGCCATCCGCGAAAGGGTGAACATTCAGTACTTC	.	.	TRBJ2-4	TRBV21-1
CATSDTRQHEKLFF	TGTGCCACCAGTGACACGAGACAGCATGAAAAACTGTTTTTT	.	.	TRBJ1-4	TRBV24-1
CASRLVGGETQYF	TGTGCCAGCAGACTTGTGGGGGGTGAGACCCAGTACTTC	.	.	TRBJ2-5	TRBV12-3/TRBV12-4
CASSPGGAPGPQHF	TGTGCCAGCAGCCCGGGAGGGGCACCCGGGCCCCAGCATTTT	.	.	TRBJ1-5	TRBV7-2
CASSKRGLETGELFF	TGTGCCAGTAGTAAAAGGGGGCTCGAAACCGGGGAGCTGTTTTTT	TRBD1	.	TRBJ2-2	TRBV19
CASSPTQGMDGYTF	TGTGCCAGCTCACCAACACAGGGAATGGATGGCTACACCTTC	.	.	TRBJ1-2	TRBV18
CASKIQVGVLSTEAFF	TGTGCCAGCAAAATACAGGTAGGGGTATTGAGCACTGAAGCTTTCTTT	.	once	TRBJ1-1	TRBV27
CASSGTDSGNTIYF	TGTGCCAGCAGCGGGACGGACTCTGGAAACACCATATATTTT	.	.	TRBJ1-3	TRBV9
CASSFDTNTEAFF	TGTGCCAGCAGCTTCGACACAAACACTGAAGCTTTCTTT	.	.	TRBJ1-1	TRBV7-9
CASSLALGGNQPQHF	TGTGCCAGCAGCTTGGCCTTGGGCGGCAATCAGCCCCAGCATTTT	.	.	TRBJ1-5	TRBV5-5
CSASTGAFLGSLHF	TGCAGTGCTAGTACAGGGGCCTTTTTGGGATCCCTCCACTTT	TRBD1	.	TRBJ1-6	TRBV20-1
CASSERRRGGAKNIQYF	TGTGCCAGCAGTGAAAGGCGGCGGGGGGGAGCCAAAAACATTCAGTACTTC	TRBD2	.	TRBJ2-4	TRBV6-1
CASTRDPNSNQPQHF	TGTGCCAGTACCCGGGACCCAAATAGCAATCAGCCCCAGCATTTT	.	.	TRBJ1-5	TRBV19
CASSTGQFYGYTF	TGTGCCAGTAGTACGGGACAGTTCTATGGCTACACCTTC	TRBD1	.	TRBJ1-2	TRBV19
CASSPGQGYYGYTF	TGCGCCAGCAGTCCGGGACAGGGGTACTATGGCTACACCTTC	TRBD1	few	TRBJ1-2	TRBV10-1
CASSLMYYGYTF	TGTGCCAGCAGCCTGATGTACTATGGCTACACCTTC	.	.	TRBJ1-2	TRBV7-2
CASGNSPLHF	TGTGCCAGTGGAAATTCACCCCTCCACTTT	.	.	TRBJ1-6	TRBV19
CASSSTGRTNEKLFF	TGTGCCAGCAGTTCAACAGGGAGGACTAATGAAAAACTGTTTTTT	.	few	TRBJ1-4	TRBV6-2/TRBV6-3
CASSVVQGGEAFF	TGTGCCAGCAGCGTCGTACAGGGGGGTGAAGCTTTCTTT	TRBD1	.	TRBJ1-1	TRBV9
CASSEAPGETQYF	TGTGCCAGCAGTGAAGCCCCAGGGGAGACCCAGTACTTC	.	.	TRBJ2-5	TRBV2
CAWSWGQNNEQFF	TGTGCCTGGAGCTGGGGACAGAACAATGAGCAGTTCTTC	TRBD1	.	TRBJ2-1	TRBV30
CASSLASAGDSETQYF	TGTGCCAGCAGCTTAGCTTCGGCAGGGGATAGCGAGACCCAGTACTTC	.	.	TRBJ2-5	TRBV7-9